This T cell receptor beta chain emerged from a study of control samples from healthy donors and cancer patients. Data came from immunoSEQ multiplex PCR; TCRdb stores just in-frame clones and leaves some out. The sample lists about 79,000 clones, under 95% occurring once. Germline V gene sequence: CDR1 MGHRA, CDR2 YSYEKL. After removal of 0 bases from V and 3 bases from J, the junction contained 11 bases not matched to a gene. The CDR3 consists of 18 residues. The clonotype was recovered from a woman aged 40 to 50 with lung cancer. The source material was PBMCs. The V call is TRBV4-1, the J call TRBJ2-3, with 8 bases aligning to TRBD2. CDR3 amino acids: CASSQEVLRTSPTDTQYF. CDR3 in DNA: TGCGCCAGCAGCCAAGAAGTCCTCCGGACTAGCCCAACAGATACGCAGTATTTT.